A selection of T cell receptor beta chains follows, all from one sample in a study of shared clonotypes between healthy human individuals. Measured with immunoSEQ multiplex PCR; TCRdb has only the in-frame clones, and not every one. Here the sample spans 650,000 to 800,000 clones, 55% to 80% being singletons. Sequences were obtained from memory CD4+ T cells sorted from blood. These receptor sequences come from a woman between 25 and 40 years old in good health. Each CDR3 is given with its conserved first and last residue. Fields, in order: D gene, V gene, clone size, J gene, CDR3 protein, CDR3 DNA. D genes are given only for firm matches. Where a row states a size, it is once, few, many or the class of an expanded clone; other rows omit it.

D: .
V: TRBV7-9
size: .
J: TRBJ1-3
CDR3: CASSLGGGGNTIYF
DNA: TGTGCCAGCAGCTTAGGGGGAGGTGGAAACACCATATATTTT

D: TRBD2
V: TRBV4-1
size: .
J: TRBJ2-6
CDR3: CASSQVRAGPSGANVLTF
DNA: TGCGCCAGCAGCCAAGTTCGAGCGGGACCTTCTGGGGCCAACGTCCTGACTTTC

D: .
V: TRBV6-6
size: .
J: TRBJ1-1
CDR3: CATSRGTEAFF
DNA: TGTGCCACCTCCCGGGGCACTGAAGCTTTCTTT

D: .
V: TRBV19
size: once
J: TRBJ1-1
CDR3: CASSIGVGSPNTEAFF
DNA: TGTGCCAGTAGTATAGGGGTTGGGTCCCCGAACACTGAAGCTTTCTTT

D: TRBD2
V: TRBV28
size: .
J: TRBJ2-3
CDR3: CATGLAGEDTQYF
DNA: TGTGCCACCGGACTAGCGGGAGAAGATACGCAGTATTTT

D: .
V: TRBV28
size: .
J: TRBJ1-5
CDR3: CASSFGQHSNQPQHF
DNA: TGTGCCAGCAGTTTCGGGCAGCATAGCAATCAGCCCCAGCATTTT

D: .
V: TRBV5-6
size: .
J: TRBJ1-4
CDR3: CASSPGVGSNEKLFF
DNA: TGTGCCAGCAGCCCCGGGGTTGGATCTAATGAAAAACTGTTTTTT

D: TRBD1
V: TRBV18
size: .
J: TRBJ1-1
CDR3: CASSPSGDRVGPEAFF
DNA: TGTGCCAGCTCACCAAGCGGAGACAGGGTGGGACCTGAAGCTTTCTTT

D: .
V: TRBV6-1
size: .
J: TRBJ2-7
CDR3: CASSEGRGPPDSEQYF
DNA: TGTGCCAGCAGTGAAGGTAGGGGACCTCCGGACTCCGAGCAGTACTTC

D: .
V: TRBV19
size: .
J: TRBJ2-1
CDR3: CASSIAGTTPYNEQFF
DNA: TGTGCCAGTAGTATAGCCGGGACAACTCCCTACAATGAGCAGTTCTTC

D: TRBD1
V: TRBV6-5
size: .
J: TRBJ1-1
CDR3: CASSYSHRGGTEAFF
DNA: TGTGCCAGCAGTTACTCCCACAGGGGGGGGACTGAAGCTTTCTTT

D: .
V: TRBV18
size: .
J: TRBJ2-4
CDR3: CASSPAGGKNIQYF
DNA: TGTGCCAGCTCCCCAGCGGGCGGCAAAAACATTCAGTACTTC

D: TRBD2
V: TRBV27
size: .
J: TRBJ2-2
CDR3: CASKKAGGRNTGELFF
DNA: TGTGCCAGCAAAAAAGCGGGAGGACGGAACACCGGGGAGCTGTTTTTT

D: TRBD2
V: TRBV25-1
size: .
J: TRBJ2-7
CDR3: CASSGGGYEPYEQYF
DNA: TGTGCCAGCAGTGGGGGGGGATACGAACCCTACGAGCAGTACTTC

D: .
V: TRBV5-4
size: .
J: TRBJ2-3
CDR3: CASSLSVPTDTQYF
DNA: TGTGCCAGCAGCTTAAGCGTACCCACAGATACGCAGTATTTT

D: .
V: TRBV18
size: .
J: TRBJ2-2
CDR3: CASSISYTGELFF
DNA: TGTGCCAGCTCAATCTCCTACACCGGGGAGCTGTTTTTT

D: .
V: TRBV30
size: .
J: TRBJ1-4
CDR3: CAWSNGGRGEKLFF
DNA: TGTGCCTGGAGTAACGGGGGCCGGGGTGAAAAACTGTTTTTT

D: .
V: TRBV14
size: .
J: TRBJ2-1
CDR3: CASSQERANNEQFF
DNA: TGTGCCAGCAGCCAAGAAAGGGCCAACAATGAGCAGTTCTTC

D: .
V: TRBV5-1
size: .
J: TRBJ2-5
CDR3: CASSGLGERQTQYF
DNA: TGCGCCAGCAGTGGGTTGGGGGAGAGACAGACCCAGTACTTC

D: .
V: TRBV28
size: .
J: TRBJ2-1
CDR3: CASSFRGRRDNEQFF
DNA: TGTGCCAGCAGTTTCAGGGGTCGGCGGGACAATGAGCAGTTCTTC

D: .
V: TRBV5-1
size: once
J: TRBJ1-4
CDR3: CASSLAIDGREKLFF
DNA: TGCGCCAGCAGCTTGGCCATCGACGGAAGGGAAAAACTGTTTTTT

D: .
V: TRBV5-1
size: .
J: TRBJ2-3
CDR3: CASSLGDFYTDTQYF
DNA: TGCGCCAGCAGCTTGGGGGACTTTTACACAGATACGCAGTATTTT

D: TRBD1
V: TRBV7-8
size: once
J: TRBJ2-7
CDR3: CASSLTRDSSYEQYF
DNA: TGTGCCAGCAGCTTAACCCGGGACAGCTCCTACGAGCAGTACTTC

D: .
V: TRBV7-8
size: .
J: TRBJ2-5
CDR3: CASSLELEETQYF
DNA: TGTGCCAGCAGCTTGGAACTGGAAGAGACCCAGTACTTC

D: TRBD1
V: TRBV4-2
size: many
J: TRBJ1-1
CDR3: CASSQDARGRAFF
DNA: TGTGCCAGCAGCCAAGATGCGAGGGGGCGAGCTTTCTTT

D: .
V: TRBV21-1
size: .
J: TRBJ2-2
CDR3: CASSKGTSGRSGELFF
DNA: TGTGCCAGCAGCAAAGGGACTAGCGGGAGATCTGGGGAGCTGTTTTTT

D: .
V: TRBV5-8
size: .
J: TRBJ2-2
CDR3: CASSPQGAGELFF
DNA: TGTGCCAGCAGCCCGCAGGGCGCCGGGGAGCTGTTTTTT

D: .
V: TRBV5-1
size: .
J: TRBJ2-7
CDR3: CASSLARGGYEQYF
DNA: TGCGCCAGCAGCTTGGCTAGGGGCGGGTACGAGCAGTACTTC

D: .
V: TRBV5-8
size: .
J: TRBJ1-2
CDR3: CASSTAGTRIYGYTF
DNA: TGTGCCAGCAGCACAGCCGGGACACGGATCTATGGCTACACCTTC

D: .
V: TRBV29-1
size: .
J: TRBJ1-3
CDR3: CSYSNQGRNTIYF
DNA: TGCAGCTATAGTAACCAGGGGAGAAACACCATATATTTT

D: .
V: TRBV2
size: .
J: TRBJ2-2
CDR3: CASSSRTSYTGELFF
DNA: TGTGCCAGCAGTTCCCGGACTTCTTACACCGGGGAGCTGTTTTTT

D: TRBD1
V: TRBV12-5
size: .
J: TRBJ1-2
CDR3: CASGLVKGQGIYGYTF
DNA: TGTGCTAGTGGTTTGGTAAAGGGACAGGGTATCTATGGCTACACCTTC

D: .
V: TRBV28
size: .
J: TRBJ1-1
CDR3: CASSLQLNTEAFF
DNA: TGTGCCAGCAGTTTACAGCTGAACACTGAAGCTTTCTTT

D: .
V: TRBV6-5
size: .
J: TRBJ2-1
CDR3: CASSFGRQQFF
DNA: TGTGCCAGCAGTTTCGGACGTCAGCAGTTCTTC

D: .
V: TRBV6-5
size: .
J: TRBJ2-1
CDR3: CASSTGRSNEQFF
DNA: TGTGCCAGCAGTACAGGGCGGAGCAATGAGCAGTTCTTC